This entry lists 30 T cell receptor beta chains sequenced from one sample in a study of identical twins. TCRdb used MiXCR to reprocess the 5' RACE reads, holding one entry per CDR3 protein. This table holds 600,000 to 850,000 distinct CDR3 sequences, roughly 18% found once. The data were also submitted as part of a second study, on T cells expressing NK-cell markers.

Sequencing was performed on PBMCs. The receptors originated from a woman younger than 35 in good health.

The gene calls are TRBV7-2 and TRBJ2-1; D gene unclear. The CDR3 is 11 amino acids. Germline CDR1 is SGHTA and CDR2 is FQGNSA. V was pared by 5 bases and J by 10 bases, with 9 bases between. CDR3 sequence (DNA): TGTGCCAGCAGCCCCCGTGCGGAGCAGTTCTTC. This translates into CASSPRAEQFF.

This clonotype occurred a few times. The CDR3 bases are TGTGCCAGCAGTTACCAGAGGTCCTACGAGCAGTACTTC. Translating gives CASSYQRSYEQYF. The gene calls are TRBV6-6 and TRBJ2-7; no firm D call. The CDR3 extends over 13 amino acids. Trimming took 2 bases from V and 1 from J, leaving 6 bases between them. CDR1 is MNHNY and CDR2 is SVGAGI in the germline V gene (reference sequence).

V usage is TRBV2 and J usage is TRBJ2-1; D uncertain. The V gene's germline CDR1 is SNHLY and CDR2 FYNNEI. This CDR3 has 14 residues. V gave up 3 bases and J gave up 5 bases, with 11 bases separating them. The CDR3 region has the DNA TGTGCCAGCAGTGACCTGTGGGTGAACAATGAGCAGTTCTTC. The encoded protein is CASSDLWVNNEQFF.

The chain has TRBV15 and TRBJ1-5; 7 nucleotides line up with TRBD1. This CDR3 region has 16 residues. Germline-derived CDR1 and CDR2 are LNHNV and YYDKDF (reference sequence). V lost 5 bases and J lost 5; bases outside the gene matches: 12. The CDR3 region has the DNA TGTGCCACCAGCTTGAAAGGGGGCTTTGGGGATCAGCCCCAGCATTTT. Its translation is CATSLKGGFGDQPQHF.

The sample holds a few counts of this clonotype. The chain recombines TRBV5-1 with TRBJ2-4; the D gene is possibly TRBD2 (6 bases). The CDR3 contains 15 residues. Germline V lookup: CDR1 SGHRS, CDR2 YFSETQ. Trimming took off 4 bases at V and 3 bases at J, with 14 bases between the two ends. The CDR3 loop is CASSVVPEGKNIQYF. CDR3 bases: TGCGCCAGCAGCGTCGTCCCGGAGGGCAAAAACATTCAGTACTTC.

This clonotype was detected only a few times. The chain has TRBV24-1 and TRBJ2-1; D call uncertain. Germline lookup yields CDR1 KGHDR and CDR2 SFDVKD. This CDR3 contains 15 residues. V was clipped by 3 bases and J by 6 bases, with 14 bases between them. CDR3 region: CATSDGSRGRNEQFF. For the CDR3, the DNA is TGTGCCACCAGTGATGGCAGCCGCGGCCGCAATGAGCAGTTCTTC.

This clonotype was recorded many times. The chain carries TRBV10-3 and TRBJ2-2; D possibly corresponds to TRBD1 (5 bases). CDR3 length: 14 residues. Germline-derived CDR1 and CDR2 are ENHRY and SYGVKD. V lost 8 bases to trimming and J lost 0 bases, with 10 bases between them. For the CDR3, the DNA is TGTGCCATCCCCGCAGGGCCGAACACCGGGGAGCTGTTTTTT. Translating it yields CAIPAGPNTGELFF.

As concerns this clonotype: Compared with germline, one end of the junction differs, possibly owing to a read error. This chain uses TRBV20-1 with TRBJ2-7; the match to TRBD2 covers 13 bases. This CDR3 is built from 11 residues. In germline, CDR1 is DFQATT, CDR2 SNEGSKA (reference sequence). CDR3 amino acids: CSAVGLAGASF. The CDR3 DNA reads as TGCAGTGCTGTAGGACTAGCGGGAGCCTCCTTC.

For this clonotype: One base away lies a much larger clone, so this may be a sequencing read error. This rearrangement joins TRBV2 to TRBJ2-2; unclear D gene. The CDR3 extends over 11 amino acids. Trimming removed 7 bases from V and 6 bases from J, with 6 bases in between. Germline assignment: CDR1 SNHLY and CDR2 FYNNEI. The CDR3 here is CASNWAGELFF. The CDR3 bases are TGTGCCAGCAATTGGGCCGGGGAGCTGTTTTTT.

As to this clonotype: At one end the junction does not follow the germline gene, possibly because of a read error. The rearrangement links TRBV27 to TRBJ2-1; TRBD1 is a possible D gene (6 bases). This CDR3 spans 13 amino acids. Germline assignment: CDR1 MNHEY and CDR2 SMNVEV (reference sequence). The CDR3 bases are TGTGCCAGCAGTTTACCCTACAGGGACCACTTGATCTTC. Translation gives CASSLPYRDHLIF.

The rearrangement joins TRBV10-3 to TRBJ2-7; possibly TRBD2 for D (6 bases). Germline V gene lookup returns CDR1 ENHRY and CDR2 SYGVKD. The V and J ends lost 4 bases and 4 bases respectively, with 20 bases between them. The CDR3 covers 16 residues. The CDR3 is CAISARPLSGGYEQYF. In nucleotides, the CDR3 is TGTGCCATCAGTGCCCGGCCCCTTAGCGGTGGGTACGAGCAGTACTTC.

Only a few counts were recorded for this clonotype. The chain carries TRBV9 and TRBJ2-2, with 13 nucleotides matching TRBD2. Germline CDR1 and CDR2: SGDLS and YYNGEE. The CDR3 sequence is 15 residues long. V was clipped by 4 bases and J by 5 bases; unmatched bases: 2. CDR3 in amino acids: CASSSLAGGTGELFF. CDR3 coding DNA: TGTGCCAGCAGCTCACTAGCGGGGGGGACCGGGGAGCTGTTTTTT.

The chain uses TRBV12-3 or TRBV12-4 and TRBJ2-5; perhaps TRBD1 as D (5 bases). Between the trimmed V and J ends, which lost 4 bases and 1 base, there was a span of 10 bases. The CDR3 is 14 residues long. The chain's CDR3 is CASSYRTFQETQYF. The CDR3 DNA is TGTGCCAGCAGTTACAGGACGTTCCAAGAGACCCAGTACTTC.

V and J are TRBV12-3 or TRBV12-4 and TRBJ2-1; D uncertain. Deletions cut 4 bases from V and 7 bases from J, with 14 bases between. CDR3 length equals 14 residues. CDR3 protein: CASSSSSSGNEQFF. As DNA, the CDR3 is TGTGCCAGCAGTTCCTCATCTTCCGGAAATGAGCAGTTCTTC.

V and J are TRBV12-3 or TRBV12-4 and TRBJ1-1; D is unclear. This CDR3 is built from 15 residues. V was shortened by 3 bases and J by 4 bases, with 15 bases between the two germline ends. The CDR3 sequence: CASSLLAGVSTEAFF. In nucleotides, the CDR3 is TGTGCCAGCAGTTTGTTGGCCGGGGTTAGCACTGAAGCTTTCTTT.

This clonotype was picked up a small number of times. The chain uses TRBV7-9 and TRBJ2-3; D remains unclear. V was shortened by 3 bases and J by 0 bases, with 10 bases between the two germline ends. CDR3 length: 15 amino acids. CDR1 is SEHNR and CDR2 is FQNEAQ in the germline V gene (reference sequence). CDR3: CASSFYGFSTDTQYF. The CDR3 DNA reads TGTGCCAGCAGCTTTTATGGCTTCAGCACAGATACGCAGTATTTT.

This clonotype has a single count. V gene TRBV5-1 combines with J gene TRBJ2-2; D might be TRBD1 (7 bases). The CDR3 is 14 residues long. Germline-derived CDR1 and CDR2 are SGHRS and YFSETQ. V lost 4 bases to trimming and J lost 3 bases, with 10 bases between them. CDR3 sequence: CASSQGGYTGELFF. The CDR3 nucleotides read TGCGCCAGCAGCCAGGGGGGCTACACCGGGGAGCTGTTTTTT.

This clonotype was observed a few times. V is TRBV10-3 and J is TRBJ2-1, with 14 nucleotides matching TRBD2. This CDR3 is built from 16 residues. Germline trimming cut 7 bases from V and 1 base from J; bases unmatched to any gene: 3. Germline CDR1 is ENHRY and CDR2 is SYGVKD. The CDR3 sequence: CAIIRTSGRSYNEQFF. Here the CDR3 DNA reads TGTGCCATCATCAGGACTAGCGGGAGGTCCTACAATGAGCAGTTCTTC.

The V and J genes are TRBV30 and TRBJ2-7; possibly TRBD2 for D (6 bases). The CDR3 spans 14 residues. Between the trimmed V and J ends, which lost 5 bases and 0 bases, there was a span of 14 bases. Germline-derived CDR1 and CDR2 are GTSNPN and SVGIG (reference sequence). In nucleotides, the CDR3 is TGTGCCTGGCGCCGGGACTTGAGCTCCTACGAGCAGTACTTC. This sequence encodes CAWRRDLSSYEQYF.

This chain joins TRBV7-9 and TRBJ2-7; D possibly matches TRBD1 or TRBD2 (6 bases each). The CDR3 has 14 residues. The V and J ends lost 1 base and 6 bases respectively, with 13 bases between them. Germline V CDR1 and CDR2: SEHNR, FQNEAQ (reference sequence). The CDR3 nucleotides are TGTGCCAGCAGCTTAGGGGGGGCCATAATCGAGCAGTACTTC. Translation gives CASSLGGAIIEQYF. Full variable domain (rest looked up from reference TRBV7-9 and TRBJ2-7): DTGVSQNPRHKITKRGQNVTFRCDPISEHNRLYWYRQTLGQGPEFLTYFQNEAQLEKSRLLSDRFSAERPKGSFSTLEIQRTEQGDSAMYLCASSLGGAIIEQYFGPGTRLTVT.

The chain couples TRBV12-3 or TRBV12-4 to TRBJ1-2; 7 positions agree with TRBD1. This CDR3 has 15 amino acids. Losses at the gene ends were 8 bases for V and 4 bases for J; bases not matched to a gene: 13. The CDR3 DNA sequence: TGTGCCAGCGGGGATAGGGGGCCTCAAGGCTATGGCTACACCTTC. This gives the protein CASGDRGPQGYGYTF.

This chain uses TRBV20-1 with TRBJ2-7; TRBD1 matches at 10 bases. Germline trimming cut 3 bases from V and 6 bases from J; bases unmatched to any gene: 2. CDR3 length: 12 amino acids. Looked up from germline, CDR1 is DFQATT and CDR2 is SNEGSKA (reference sequence). CDR3 sequence: CSASWDRGEQYF. The DNA for the CDR3 is TGCAGTGCTAGTTGGGACAGGGGCGAGCAGTACTTC.

The chain combines TRBV12-3 or TRBV12-4 with TRBJ2-3; no clear D. This CDR3 is 15 amino acids long. V gave up 2 bases and J gave up 1 base, with 10 bases separating them. CDR3 region: CASSLMVRGTDTQYF. The CDR3 DNA follows: TGTGCCAGCAGTTTAATGGTCCGAGGCACAGATACGCAGTATTTT.

This chain uses TRBV20-1 with TRBJ1-2; 9 bases agree with TRBD1. Unmatched junction bases numbered 8, after V lost 3 bases and J lost 12 bases. The CDR3 length is 12 residues. In germline, CDR1 is DFQATT, CDR2 SNEGSKA (reference sequence). In nucleotides, the CDR3 is TGCAGTGCTAGCGCCGGGACAGGGAGACACACCTTC. Protein product: CSASAGTGRHTF.

This clonotype showed up just a few times. The DNA for the CDR3 is TGCGCCAGCAGCCAAGATTTCCCCCTTACGTTGGCCTACGAGCAGTACTTC. Amino acid sequence: CASSQDFPLTLAYEQYF. The chain employs TRBV4-1 and TRBJ2-7; D unresolved. This CDR3 has 17 residues. V was pared by 0 bases and J by 2 bases, with 17 bases between. Looked up from germline, CDR1 is MGHRA and CDR2 is YSYEKL.

The chain's CDR3 is CASSPPDWGRDTQYF. Written as DNA, the CDR3 is TGTGCCAGCAGTCCACCTGACTGGGGGAGGGATACGCAGTATTTT. This rearrangement joins TRBV27 to TRBJ2-3; D may be TRBD2 (6 bases). Trimming left V 5 bases short and J 6 bases short, with 18 bases between. The CDR3 loop spans 15 amino acids. CDR1 and CDR2 from the germline V gene are MNHEY and SMNVEV (reference sequence).

The rearrangement joins TRBV12-3 or TRBV12-4 to TRBJ2-7, with D uncertain. V gave up 1 base and J gave up 3 bases, with 7 bases separating them. The CDR3 runs 13 residues. CDR3 in DNA: TGTGCCAGCAGTTTAGGAAGTAACTACGAGCAGTACTTC. Translating gives CASSLGSNYEQYF.

The V and J genes are TRBV5-1 and TRBJ2-1; 11 positions match TRBD2. This CDR3 is 14 amino acids long. V dropped 2 bases and J dropped 9; count of bases not matched to a gene: 4. Per the germline V gene, CDR1 is SGHRS and CDR2 is YFSETQ. In nucleotides, the CDR3 is TGCGCCAGCAGCTTTTCCGGGACTAGCGGTGAGCAGTTCTTC. Its translation is CASSFSGTSGEQFF.

In DNA, the CDR3 is TGTGCCACGACCCACGCCCCGGCCTACGAGCAGTACTTC. This gives the protein CATTHAPAYEQYF. The V call is TRBV11-2, the J call TRBJ2-7; D not certain. Trimming removed 10 bases from V and 2 bases from J, with 15 bases in between. Germline CDR1 reads SGHAT; CDR2 reads FQNNGV. The CDR3 is 13 residues long. Looking up the rest from reference TRBV11-2 and TRBJ2-7 gives the full variable domain: EAGVAQSPRYKIIEKRQSVAFWCNPISGHATLYWYQQILGQGPKLLIQFQNNGVVDDSQLPKDRFSAERLKGVDSTLKIQPAKLEDSAVYLCATTHAPAYEQYFGPGTRLTVT.

The chain joins TRBV20-1 to TRBJ2-7; 7 positions match TRBD1. The CDR3 covers 12 residues. The V and J ends lost 3 bases and 7 bases, in that order; junction bases with no gene match: 6. Germline V gives CDR1 DFQATT, CDR2 SNEGSKA (reference sequence). The CDR3 loop reads CSASRQGREQYF. The CDR3 DNA sequence: TGCAGTGCTAGCCGACAGGGAAGGGAGCAGTACTTC.